Below are 29 T cell receptor beta chains sequenced from a single sample in a study of T-cell reconstitution after alpha-beta-depleted transplantation in children. Unique molecular identifiers featured in how the TCRbeta library was prepared. TCRdb re-called the PCR reads with MiXCR, one entry per CDR3 protein. The table lists 400,000 to 500,000 distinct CDR3 sequences, about a tenth of them singletons. The material was PBMCs from the stem cell graft donor, obtained from the stem cell graft. These TCRs come from a human donor who donated a stem cell graft to a child with acute myeloid leukemia.

This clonotype came up many times. The V call is TRBV27, the J call TRBJ2-1; tentative D call: TRBD2 (7 bases). The CDR3 has 14 amino acids. Germline values: CDR1 MNHEY, CDR2 SMNVEV (reference sequence). V dropped 2 bases and J dropped 4 bases, with 9 bases sitting between them. The CDR3, as DNA: TGTGCCAGCAGTTTAAGGGGGGGGTACAATGAGCAGTTCTTC. This sequence encodes CASSLRGGYNEQFF.

This clonotype was seen ten or more times. The chain carries TRBV11-2 and TRBJ2-3; D may be TRBD2 (7 bases). The V gene's germline CDR1 is SGHAT and CDR2 FQNNGV. Between the trimmed V and J ends, which lost 1 base and 1 base, there was a span of 18 bases. The CDR3 spans 18 residues. CDR3 protein: CASSLVPGRGGRTDTQYF. CDR3 DNA: TGTGCCAGCAGCTTAGTCCCCGGACGCGGGGGCCGCACAGATACGCAGTATTTT. Full variable domain (outside the CDR3, taken from reference TRBV11-2 and TRBJ2-3): EAGVAQSPRYKIIEKRQSVAFWCNPISGHATLYWYQQILGQGPKLLIQFQNNGVVDDSQLPKDRFSAERLKGVDSTLKIQPAKLEDSAVYLCASSLVPGRGGRTDTQYFGPGTRLTVL.

The chain has TRBV6-5 and TRBJ2-1; D tentatively reads TRBD1 or TRBD2 (5 bases each). The ends were cut back, 0 bases at V and 14 bases at J, with 14 bases in the middle. Germline V CDR1 and CDR2: MNHEY, SVGAGI. The length of the CDR3 is 13 residues. The CDR3 here is CASSYSQGQGEFF. The CDR3 DNA follows: TGTGCCAGCAGTTACTCCCAAGGGCAGGGAGAGTTCTTC.

V and J are TRBV30 and TRBJ1-3; D might be TRBD1 (6 bases). CDR3 length: 11 amino acids. CDR1 and CDR2 (germline): GTSNPN, SVGIG (reference sequence). V was trimmed by 3 bases and J by 7 bases, leaving 7 bases between them. Here the CDR3 DNA reads TGTGCCTGGAGCGACAGGAACACCATATATTTT. This encodes CAWSDRNTIYF. The full variable domain, rest sourced from reference TRBV30 and TRBJ1-3, is SQTIHQWPATLVQPVGSPLSLECTVEGTSNPNLYWYRQAAGRGLQLLFYSVGIGQISSEVPQNLSASRPQDRQFILSSKKLLLSDSGFYLCAWSDRNTIYFGEGSWLTVV.

This clonotype was detected only a few times. The chain carries TRBV7-2 and TRBJ2-1, with TRBD2 matching 13 bases. The junction had 1 base not matched to a gene; V was cut back by 5 bases and J by 6 bases. The CDR3 totals 14 residues. The germline V gene has CDR1 SGHTA and CDR2 FQGNSA. Written as DNA, the CDR3 is TGTGCCAGCAGCGGGACTAGCGGGACCAATGAGCAGTTCTTC. Its protein product is CASSGTSGTNEQFF.

This clonotype was seen repeatedly, ten times or more. The CDR3 DNA follows: TGTGCCAGCAGCCCGAACAGCCAAGAGACCCAGTACTTC. It is translated as CASSPNSQETQYF. This sequence joins TRBV12-3 or TRBV12-4 and TRBJ2-5; the D is unclear. CDR3 length equals 13 residues. Trimming took off 6 bases at V and 1 base at J, with 9 bases between the two ends.

V gene TRBV4-3 combines with J gene TRBJ1-4, with 7 bases identical to TRBD1. V lost 0 bases and J lost 7; bases outside the gene matches: 5. The CDR3 covers 15 residues. Germline V lookup: CDR1 LGHNA, CDR2 YSLEER. The CDR3 is CASSQDRPGGEKLFF. CDR3 DNA: TGCGCCAGCAGCCAAGATCGGCCAGGGGGTGAAAAACTGTTTTTT.

The chain links TRBV20-1 to TRBJ2-7; the D is unclear. The V gene lost 2 bases and the J gene lost 3 bases, with 11 bases spanning the gap. The CDR3 runs 13 residues. Germline lookup yields CDR1 DFQATT and CDR2 SNEGSKA (reference sequence). The CDR3 nucleotides are TGCAGTGCTAGACCTCTTGAGGTCTACGAGCAGTACTTC. As protein: CSARPLEVYEQYF.

There are a few counts of this clonotype. V is TRBV6-2 or TRBV6-3 and J is TRBJ2-1; 8 bases are a match to TRBD2. Germline V lookup: CDR1 MNHEY, CDR2 SVGEGT. Trimming cost V 4 bases and J 7 bases; bases outside gene matches: 6. CDR3 length: 14 amino acids. CDR3 bases: TGTGCCAGCAGTTCGGGGGGGCTTCCTAATGAGCAGTTCTTC. Its protein is CASSSGGLPNEQFF.

V gene TRBV5-1 combines with J gene TRBJ2-2; 7 bases are shared with TRBD1. J gave up 0 bases and V 5 bases, and 4 bases lay outside the gene matches. There are 15 residues in the CDR3. CDR1 is SGHRS, CDR2 YFSETQ, per germline. CDR3 residues: CASRPTGTNTGELFF. CDR3 nucleotides: TGCGCCAGCAGGCCGACAGGGACGAACACCGGGGAGCTGTTTTTT.

The chain has TRBV12-3 or TRBV12-4 and TRBJ2-4; 9 nucleotides align to TRBD2. This CDR3 comprises 15 residues. After removal of 5 bases from V and 6 bases from J, the junction contained 8 bases not matched to a gene. In nucleotides, the CDR3 is TGTGCCAGCAGTCAAGTAGCGGGAGAGGCAAACATTCAGTACTTC. It codes for CASSQVAGEANIQYF.

This clonotype was seen ten or more times. The rearrangement links TRBV12-3 or TRBV12-4 to TRBJ2-2; D ambiguous. V was pared by 11 bases and J by 5 bases, with 15 bases between. The CDR3 contains 13 residues. CDR3 region: CAGQNQGTGELFF. The DNA for the CDR3 is TGTGCCGGGCAAAACCAAGGAACCGGGGAGCTGTTTTTT.

This clonotype was seen many times. This chain uses TRBV3-1 with TRBJ1-1; D possibly corresponds to TRBD1 (6 bases). The length of the CDR3 is 15 residues. Between the trimmed V and J ends, which lost 3 bases and 1 base, there was a span of 12 bases. Germline lookup yields CDR1 LGHDT and CDR2 YNNKEL (reference sequence). CDR3 nucleotides: TGTGCCAGCAGCCAGGGGTGGGGGGCGAACACTGAAGCTTTCTTT. It yields the protein CASSQGWGANTEAFF. The full variable domain, completed using reference TRBV3-1 and TRBJ1-1, is DTAVSQTPKYLVTQMGNDKSIKCEQNLGHDTMYWYKQDSKKFLKIMFSYNNKELIINETVPNRFSPKSPDKAHLNLHINSLELGDSAVYFCASSQGWGANTEAFFGQGTRLTVV.

This rearrangement joins TRBV20-1 to TRBJ1-2; D gene uncertain. Trimming removed 7 bases at V and 1 base at J, with 7 bases between. Germline V CDR1 and CDR2: DFQATT, SNEGSKA (reference sequence). The CDR3 runs to 11 residues. The chain's CDR3 is CSVQLNYGYTF. The DNA of the CDR3 is TGCAGTGTACAGCTTAACTATGGCTACACCTTC.

V gene TRBV4-1 combines with J gene TRBJ2-7; TRBD1 or TRBD2 may be the D gene (6 bases each). V was shortened by 3 bases and J by 5 bases, with 14 bases between the two germline ends. The CDR3 totals 14 residues. The germline CDR1 and CDR2 sequences are MGHRA and YSYEKL. The CDR3 is CASSQPGALDEQYF. CDR3 in DNA: TGCGCCAGCAGCCAGCCGGGGGCGCTGGACGAGCAGTACTTC.

The chain carries TRBV7-8 and TRBJ2-4; possible D gene TRBD2, 5 bases. The V and J ends lost 1 base and 0 bases respectively, with 13 bases between them. CDR1 and CDR2 from the germline V gene are SGHVS and FQNEAQ. This CDR3 contains 17 residues. The CDR3 DNA reads as TGTGCCAGCAGCTTAGGACCCGCGGGTCTAGCCAAAAACATTCAGTACTTC. The encoded protein is CASSLGPAGLAKNIQYF.

In this sample, this clonotype turned up many times. The V call is TRBV15, the J call TRBJ2-3; 8 nucleotides align to TRBD2. The length of the CDR3 is 17 residues. The V gene's germline CDR1 is LNHNV and CDR2 YYDKDF (reference sequence). The junction had 13 bases not matched to a gene; V was cut back by 0 bases and J by 8 bases. This chain's CDR3 is CATSRDLSSGLRVTQYF. The DNA for the CDR3 is TGTGCCACCAGCAGAGATTTGTCTAGCGGGCTACGGGTTACGCAGTATTTT. The full variable domain, its missing parts supplied by reference TRBV15 and TRBJ2-3, is DAMVIQNPRYQVTQFGKPVTLSCSQTLNHNVMYWYQQKSSQAPKLLFHYYDKDFNNEADTPDNFQSRRPNTSFCFLDIRSPGLGDTAMYLCATSRDLSSGLRVTQYFGPGTRLTVL.

The rearrangement links TRBV12-3 or TRBV12-4 to TRBJ1-1; D might be TRBD1 (5 bases). The V end was cut by 5 bases, the J end by 4 bases, with 14 bases between. This CDR3 has 14 amino acids. The CDR3 is CASSGTQGGTEAFF. CDR3 DNA: TGTGCCAGCAGTGGAACGCAGGGAGGCACTGAAGCTTTCTTT.

The chain uses TRBV7-2 and TRBJ2-5, with a weak D call TRBD1 (5 bases). Germline V gene lookup returns CDR1 SGHTA and CDR2 FQGNSA. V gave up 2 bases and J gave up 4 bases, with 14 bases separating them. This CDR3 is 15 amino acids long. The CDR3 is CASSLPSPTAETQYF. The CDR3 nucleotides read TGTGCCAGCAGCTTACCTTCCCCGACAGCAGAGACCCAGTACTTC.

The chain is built from TRBV12-3 or TRBV12-4 and TRBJ1-1; D possibly corresponds to TRBD1 (5 bases). V was trimmed by 6 bases and J by 6 bases, leaving 14 bases between them. This CDR3 is 13 amino acids long. The CDR3 sequence: CASSGQLVSEAFF. Here the CDR3 DNA reads TGTGCCAGCAGCGGACAACTTGTATCTGAAGCTTTCTTT.

V and J are TRBV12-3 or TRBV12-4 and TRBJ1-6, with D possibly matching TRBD1 (5 bases). Deletions cut 3 bases from V and 6 bases from J, with 15 bases between. The CDR3 runs to 16 residues. The CDR3 spells CASSFGPGGGNSPLHF. In DNA form, the CDR3 reads TGTGCCAGCAGTTTCGGTCCGGGCGGGGGTAATTCACCCCTCCACTTT.

This clonotype appeared a few times. V is TRBV20-1 and J is TRBJ2-1, with TRBD2 matching 11 bases. Looked up from germline, CDR1 is DFQATT and CDR2 is SNEGSKA (reference sequence). Losses at the gene ends were 5 bases for V and 6 bases for J; bases not matched to a gene: 9. The CDR3 is made up of 15 amino acids. CDR3 loop: CSALPLAGEGNEQFF. The CDR3 region has the DNA TGCAGTGCTCTCCCACTAGCGGGAGAGGGCAATGAGCAGTTCTTC.

V is TRBV6-1 and J is TRBJ2-7; tentative D call: TRBD1 (5 bases). V dropped 2 bases and J dropped 2 bases, with 10 bases sitting between them. Germline V gives CDR1 MNHNS, CDR2 SASEGT. The length of the CDR3 is 14 residues. This chain's CDR3 is CASSETGFAYEQYV. The CDR3 DNA reads as TGTGCCAGCAGTGAAACAGGTTTCGCCTACGAGCAGTACGTC.

This chain links TRBV27 with TRBJ2-7, with TRBD1 matching over 8 bases. The CDR3 spans 15 residues. V trimming: 2 bases; J trimming: 6 bases; junction bases outside the gene matches: 9. The V gene's germline CDR1 is MNHEY and CDR2 SMNVEV (reference sequence). CDR3 coding DNA: TGTGCCAGCAGTTTAGGGACAGGCGGGTTCCTCGAGCAGTACTTC. This translates into CASSLGTGGFLEQYF.

This clonotype was seen more than once but under ten times. V usage is TRBV2 and J usage is TRBJ2-1; D unresolved. Trimming took 7 bases from V and 1 from J, leaving 11 bases between them. This CDR3 spans 14 amino acids. Per germline, CDR1 SNHLY and CDR2 FYNNEI. The CDR3 DNA is TGTGCCAGCATTGTTGGGATTTCCTACAATGAGCAGTTCTTC. Residues: CASIVGISYNEQFF.

The table lists this clonotype with a few counts. The chain carries TRBV4-1 and TRBJ2-7; D is unresolved. V was shortened by 4 bases and J by 2 bases, with 21 bases between the two germline ends. The CDR3 sequence is 17 residues long. Germline V gene data show CDR1 as MGHRA and CDR2 as YSYEKL. The CDR3: CASSLKFPEVSTYEQYF. The CDR3 DNA is TGCGCCAGCAGCCTGAAGTTCCCTGAGGTCTCGACCTACGAGCAGTACTTC.

This clonotype was seen repeatedly, ten times or more. The chain is built from TRBV7-2 and TRBJ2-7; 9 bases match TRBD1. CDR1 is SGHTA and CDR2 is FQGNSA in the germline V gene. The CDR3 sequence is 15 residues long. V lost 5 bases, J lost 3 bases, and 8 bases stayed unmatched. The CDR3 loop is CASSGGTGNLYEQYF. The CDR3 DNA reads as TGTGCCAGCAGCGGAGGGACAGGGAATCTCTACGAGCAGTACTTC.

The chain uses TRBV29-1 and TRBJ1-2; D gene uncertain. Trimming took off 1 base at V and 8 bases at J, with 11 bases between the two ends. In germline, CDR1 is SQVTM, CDR2 ANQGSEA. The CDR3 consists of 12 residues. The chain's CDR3 is CSVEAGGGGYTF. CDR3 DNA sequence: TGCAGCGTTGAAGCAGGTGGAGGCGGCTACACCTTC.

The CDR3 DNA sequence: TGTGCCAGCAGCTTTCCGACTAGACGCAATGAGCAGTTCTTC. Translating it yields CASSFPTRRNEQFF. J is TRBJ2-1 and V is TRBV7-2; D might be TRBD2 (6 bases). Germline CDR1 and CDR2: SGHTA and FQGNSA. V was trimmed by 3 bases and J by 6 bases, leaving 12 bases between them. The CDR3 totals 14 residues.